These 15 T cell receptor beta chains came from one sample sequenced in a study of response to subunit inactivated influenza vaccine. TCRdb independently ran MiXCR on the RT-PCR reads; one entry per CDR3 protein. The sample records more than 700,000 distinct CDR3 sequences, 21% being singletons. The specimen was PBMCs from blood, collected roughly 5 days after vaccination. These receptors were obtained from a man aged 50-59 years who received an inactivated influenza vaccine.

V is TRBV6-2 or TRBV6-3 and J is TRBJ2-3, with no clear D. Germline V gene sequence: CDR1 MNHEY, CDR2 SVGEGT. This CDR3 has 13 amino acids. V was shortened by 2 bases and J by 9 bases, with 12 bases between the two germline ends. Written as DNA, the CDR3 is TGTGCCAGCAGTTACACGACTCCCAGAACGCAGTATTTT. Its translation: CASSYTTPRTQYF.

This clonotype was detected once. The CDR3 protein is CSAPPQGAGEKLFF. The CDR3 coding sequence is TGCAGTGCCCCCCCCCAGGGGGCCGGGGAAAAACTGTTTTTT. The chain couples TRBV20-1 to TRBJ1-4, with TRBD1 matching 8 bases. The CDR3 has 14 amino acids. The ends lost 6 bases at V and 8 bases at J; junction bases unmatched: 11. The germline V gene has CDR1 DFQATT and CDR2 SNEGSKA (reference sequence).

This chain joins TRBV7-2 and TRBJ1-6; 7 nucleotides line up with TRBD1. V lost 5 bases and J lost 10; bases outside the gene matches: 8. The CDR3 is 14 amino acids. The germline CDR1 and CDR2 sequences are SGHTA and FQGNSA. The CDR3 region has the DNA TGTGCCAGCAGCGGGGACAGCGGGGGATCACCCCTCCACTTT. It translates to CASSGDSGGSPLHF.

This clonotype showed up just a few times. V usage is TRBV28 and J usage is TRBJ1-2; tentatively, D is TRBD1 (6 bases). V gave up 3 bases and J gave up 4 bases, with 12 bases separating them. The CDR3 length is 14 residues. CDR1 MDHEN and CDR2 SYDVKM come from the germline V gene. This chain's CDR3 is CASSFGQTIYGYTF. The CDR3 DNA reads TGTGCCAGCAGTTTTGGACAGACAATCTATGGCTACACCTTC.

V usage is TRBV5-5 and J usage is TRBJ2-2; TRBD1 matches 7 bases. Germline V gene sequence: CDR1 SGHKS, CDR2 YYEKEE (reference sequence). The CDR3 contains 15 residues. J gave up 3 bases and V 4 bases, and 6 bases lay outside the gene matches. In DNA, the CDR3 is TGTGCCAGCAGCCGGGACAGAAGTTACACCGGGGAGCTGTTTTTT. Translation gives CASSRDRSYTGELFF.

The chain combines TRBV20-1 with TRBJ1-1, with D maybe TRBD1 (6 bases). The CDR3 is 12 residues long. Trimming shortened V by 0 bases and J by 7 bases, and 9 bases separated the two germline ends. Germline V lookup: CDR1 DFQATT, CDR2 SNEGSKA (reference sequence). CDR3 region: CSARDLRGEAFF. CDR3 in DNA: TGCAGTGCTAGAGATCTCAGGGGTGAAGCTTTCTTT.

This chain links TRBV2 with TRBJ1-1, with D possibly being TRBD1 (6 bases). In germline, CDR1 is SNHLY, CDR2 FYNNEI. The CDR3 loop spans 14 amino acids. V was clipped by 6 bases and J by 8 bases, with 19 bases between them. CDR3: CASSLRDTGGEAFF. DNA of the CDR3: TGTGCCAGCAGCCTAAGGGACACTGGGGGGGAAGCTTTCTTT. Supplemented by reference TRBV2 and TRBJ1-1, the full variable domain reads EPEVTQTPSHQVTQMGQEVILRCVPISNHLYFYWYRQILGQKVEFLVSFYNNEISEKSEIFDDQFSVERPDGSNFTLKIRSTKLEDSAMYFCASSLRDTGGEAFFGQGTRLTVV.

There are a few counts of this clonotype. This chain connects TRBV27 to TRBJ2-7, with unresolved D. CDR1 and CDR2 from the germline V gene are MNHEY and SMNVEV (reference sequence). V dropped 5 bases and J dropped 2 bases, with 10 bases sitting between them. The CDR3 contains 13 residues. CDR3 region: CASSPPSAYEQYF. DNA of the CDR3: TGTGCCAGCAGTCCACCTTCAGCCTACGAGCAGTACTTC.

The CDR3 is CASSPRDNMNTEAFF. DNA for the CDR3: TGTGCCAGCAGTCCGCGGGACAACATGAACACTGAAGCTTTCTTT. The rearrangement joins TRBV27 to TRBJ1-1; possible D gene TRBD1, 6 bases. The CDR3 totals 15 residues. The germline V gene has CDR1 MNHEY and CDR2 SMNVEV (reference sequence). Trimming cost V 5 bases and J 0 bases, with 13 bases left between them.

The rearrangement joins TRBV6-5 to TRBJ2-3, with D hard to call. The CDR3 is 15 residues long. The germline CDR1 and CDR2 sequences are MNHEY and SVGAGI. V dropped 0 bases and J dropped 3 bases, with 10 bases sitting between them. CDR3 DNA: TGTGCCAGCAGTTACTCGTATAAGGGAACAGATACGCAGTATTTT. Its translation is CASSYSYKGTDTQYF.

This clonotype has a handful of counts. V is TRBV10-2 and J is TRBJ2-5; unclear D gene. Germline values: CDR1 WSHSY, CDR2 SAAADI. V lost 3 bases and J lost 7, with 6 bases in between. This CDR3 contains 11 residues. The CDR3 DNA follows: TGCGCCAGCAGTGAACGAGGGACCCAGTACTTC. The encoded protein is CASSERGTQYF.

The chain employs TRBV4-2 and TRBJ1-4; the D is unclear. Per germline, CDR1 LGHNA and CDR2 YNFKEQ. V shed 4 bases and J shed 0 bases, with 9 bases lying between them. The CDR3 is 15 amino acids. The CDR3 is CASSPSVTTNEKLFF. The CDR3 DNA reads TGTGCCAGCAGCCCATCAGTGACAACTAATGAAAAACTGTTTTTT.

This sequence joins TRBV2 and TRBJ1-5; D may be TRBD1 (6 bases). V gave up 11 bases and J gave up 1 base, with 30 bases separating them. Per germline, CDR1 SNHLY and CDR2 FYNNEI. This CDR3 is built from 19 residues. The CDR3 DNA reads TGTGCCTTCAGTTTATTGGCGGGCAGGGGCGGTCGGAGCAATCAGCCCCAGCATTTT. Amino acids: CAFSLLAGRGGRSNQPQHF.

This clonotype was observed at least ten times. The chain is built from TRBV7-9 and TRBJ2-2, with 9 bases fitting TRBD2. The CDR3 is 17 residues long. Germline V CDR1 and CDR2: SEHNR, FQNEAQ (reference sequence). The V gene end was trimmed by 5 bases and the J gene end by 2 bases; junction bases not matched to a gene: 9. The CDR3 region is CASSTRTSGPNTGELFF. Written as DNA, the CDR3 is TGTGCCAGCAGCACACGTACTAGCGGGCCTAACACCGGGGAGCTGTTTTTT.

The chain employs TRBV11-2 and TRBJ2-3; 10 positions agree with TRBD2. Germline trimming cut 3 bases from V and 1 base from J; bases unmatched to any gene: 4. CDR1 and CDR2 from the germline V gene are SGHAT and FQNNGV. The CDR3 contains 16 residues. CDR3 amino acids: CASSFTGTSGTDTQYF. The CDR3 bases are TGTGCCAGCAGCTTCACCGGGACTAGCGGCACAGATACGCAGTATTTT.